The 32 T cell receptor beta chains listed next were all sequenced from one sample in a study of siplizumab effects on memory and regulatory T cells. Using immunoSEQ multiplex PCR, the repertoire was profiled, and TCRdb retains in-frame clones only, with some absent. The repertoire holds roughly 80,000 clones, with roughly 89% as singletons. Sequencing was carried out using Tregs sorted from blood. All receptors derive from a human donor in good health.

The chain couples TRBV6-5 to TRBJ2-7, with D tentatively TRBD1 or TRBD2 (5 bases each). V was pared by 5 bases and J by 2 bases, with 10 bases between. Per germline, CDR1 MNHEY and CDR2 SVGAGI. CDR3 length equals 13 residues. This chain's CDR3 is CASSEPGPYEQYF. The CDR3 bases are TGTGCCAGCAGTGAGCCGGGACCCTACGAGCAGTACTTC.

The V call is TRBV5-1, the J call TRBJ2-7; 10 bases map to TRBD2. V shed 5 bases, J shed 4 bases, and the junction held 9 bases outside the gene matches. The germline V gene encodes CDR1 SGHRS and CDR2 YFSETQ. There are 15 residues in the CDR3. This CDR3 is CASRGLAGVNYEQYF. DNA of the CDR3: TGCGCCAGCAGGGGTCTAGCGGGGGTTAATTACGAGCAGTACTTC.

This chain links TRBV5-1 with TRBJ2-1; TRBD2 agrees at 10 bases. V gave up 1 base and J gave up 10 bases; unmatched junction bases: 5. Germline V gene lookup returns CDR1 SGHRS and CDR2 YFSETQ. The CDR3 sequence is 14 residues long. The CDR3 sequence: CASSLLAGAGEQFF. The CDR3 DNA reads as TGCGCCAGCAGCTTGCTAGCGGGGGCCGGCGAGCAGTTCTTC.

This chain joins TRBV7-6 and TRBJ1-4, with D possibly TRBD1 on 5 matching bases. This CDR3 spans 14 amino acids. Germline assignment: CDR1 SGHVS and CDR2 FNYEAQ. Trimming took 3 bases from V and 5 from J, leaving 10 bases between them. The CDR3 is CASSLGGKNEKLFF. CDR3 DNA sequence: TGTGCCAGCAGCTTGGGGGGAAAGAATGAAAAACTGTTTTTT. The full variable domain, rest sourced from reference TRBV7-6 and TRBJ1-4, is GAGVSQSPRYKVTKRGQDVALRCDPISGHVSLYWYRQALGQGPEFLTYFNYEAQQDKSGLPNDRFSAERPEGSISTLTIQRTEQRDSAMYRCASSLGGKNEKLFFGSGTQLSVL.

The rearrangement joins TRBV6-6 to TRBJ1-1; D is unresolved. Germline V lookup: CDR1 MNHNY, CDR2 SVGAGI (reference sequence). V dropped 1 base and J dropped 1 base, with 10 bases sitting between them. The CDR3 length is 15 residues. The CDR3 nucleotides read TGTGCCAGCAGTTACTTCCGAGCCCCGAACACTGAAGCTTTCTTT. Amino acids: CASSYFRAPNTEAFF.

The chain employs TRBV29-1 and TRBJ1-4, with D possibly TRBD1 on 5 matching bases. Between the trimmed V and J ends, which lost 6 bases and 2 bases, there was a span of 13 bases. This CDR3 is built from 14 residues. CDR1 SQVTM and CDR2 ANQGSEA come from the germline V gene. The CDR3 nucleotides are TGCAGCGTCCAAAGGGGTGGCACTAATGAAAAACTGTTTTTT. Translated, it gives CSVQRGGTNEKLFF.

The chain recombines TRBV28 with TRBJ1-4; tentative D call: TRBD1 (5 bases). The CDR3 contains 14 residues. Germline assignment: CDR1 MDHEN and CDR2 SYDVKM. Trimming removed 4 bases from V and 2 bases from J, with 8 bases in between. The CDR3: CASSYRLTNEKLFF. CDR3 sequence (DNA): TGTGCCAGCAGTTACAGGTTGACTAATGAAAAACTGTTTTTT. Supplemented by reference TRBV28 and TRBJ1-4, the full variable domain reads DVKVTQSSRYLVKRTGEKVFLECVQDMDHENMFWYRQDPGLGLRLIYFSYDVKMKEKGDIPEGYSVSREKKERFSLILESASTNQTSMYLCASSYRLTNEKLFFGSGTQLSVL.

This rearrangement joins TRBV4-1 to TRBJ2-3; 11 nucleotides match TRBD2. With 5 bases clipped from V and 1 base from J, the junction kept 11 bases outside the gene matches. Germline V gene lookup returns CDR1 MGHRA and CDR2 YSYEKL. The CDR3 contains 18 residues. Written as DNA, the CDR3 is TGCGCCAGCAGCGACCTAGCGGGGGGACCGAACCGCACAGATACGCAGTATTTT. It translates to CASSDLAGGPNRTDTQYF.

The genes are TRBV29-1 and TRBJ1-5, with D unclear. Germline CDR1 and CDR2: SQVTM and ANQGSEA. The CDR3 spans 12 residues. The V end was cut by 7 bases, the J end by 5 bases, with 12 bases between. CDR3 residues: CSARKGDQPQHF. CDR3 sequence (DNA): TGCAGCGCACGGAAGGGTGATCAGCCCCAGCATTTT.

V and J are TRBV11-2 and TRBJ2-7; unclear D gene. The V gene's germline CDR1 is SGHAT and CDR2 FQNNGV. Trimming took off 5 bases at V and 5 bases at J, with 10 bases between the two ends. The CDR3 runs 12 residues. The CDR3 sequence: CASSIGVNEQYF. CDR3 DNA sequence: TGTGCCAGCAGCATTGGGGTGAACGAGCAGTACTTC.

The chain joins TRBV9 to TRBJ1-4, with D unclear. Trimming stripped 3 bases from V and 8 bases from J, with 5 bases between. There are 11 residues in the CDR3. Germline loops: CDR1 SGDLS, CDR2 YYNGEE. The CDR3 region is CASSAGEKLFF. The CDR3, as DNA: TGTGCCAGCAGCGCTGGGGAAAAACTGTTTTTT. The whole variable domain, filled in from reference TRBV9 and TRBJ1-4, reads DSGVTQTPKHLITATGQRVTLRCSPRSGDLSVYWYQQSLDQGLQFLIQYYNGEERAKGNILERFSAQQFPDLHSELNLSSLELGDSALYFCASSAGEKLFFGSGTQLSVL.

The J gene is TRBJ1-2, the V gene TRBV10-3, with D tentatively TRBD1 (5 bases). V lost 6 bases to trimming and J lost 3 bases, with 11 bases between them. The CDR3 contains 13 residues. CDR1 ENHRY and CDR2 SYGVKD come from the germline V gene. CDR3 loop: CAIRGQEDYGYTF. CDR3 coding DNA: TGTGCCATCAGGGGGCAGGAGGACTATGGCTACACCTTC.

The V call is TRBV10-3, the J call TRBJ2-1; TRBD2 matches at 11 bases. CDR3 length equals 16 residues. Germline V lookup: CDR1 ENHRY, CDR2 SYGVKD. V trimming: 4 bases; J trimming: 6 bases; junction bases outside the gene matches: 8. CDR3 DNA: TGTGCCATCAGTGCGATACTAGCGGGGGCCGGCAATGAGCAGTTCTTC. Amino acids: CAISAILAGAGNEQFF.

This clone has a single count. The chain is built from TRBV6-1 and TRBJ2-3; 16 bases are a match to TRBD2. There are 20 residues in the CDR3. V was pared by 2 bases and J by 3 bases, with 11 bases of the junction left unmatched. CDR1 is MNHNS, CDR2 SASEGT, per germline. In nucleotides, the CDR3 is TGTGCCAGCAGTGAATTGGTTGGGACTAGCGGGGGGGCGATGACAGATACGCAGTATTTT. This codes for CASSELVGTSGGAMTDTQYF.

V is TRBV5-5 and J is TRBJ2-2; 9 bases agree with TRBD1. With 4 bases clipped from V and 4 bases from J, the junction kept 5 bases outside the gene matches. This CDR3 is built from 15 residues. Germline CDR1 and CDR2: SGHKS and YYEKEE (reference sequence). In DNA form, the CDR3 reads TGTGCCAGCAGCCCACGACAGGGGGGCACCGGGGAGCTGTTTTTT. Translated: CASSPRQGGTGELFF.

This clone has only one observation. The V gene is TRBV18, the J gene TRBJ1-1; tentative D call: TRBD1 (5 bases). CDR1 and CDR2 from the germline V gene are KGHSH and LQKENI. V was clipped by 3 bases and J by 4 bases, with 15 bases between them. The CDR3 runs to 15 residues. The CDR3 loop reads CASSPPGRGGTEAFF. The CDR3 nucleotides are TGTGCCAGCTCACCCCCGGGGCGGGGTGGCACTGAAGCTTTCTTT.

The genes are TRBV7-2 and TRBJ1-4; no firm D call. Trimming removed 2 bases at V and 7 bases at J, with 11 bases between. The CDR3 has 14 amino acids. The germline V gene encodes CDR1 SGHTA and CDR2 FQGNSA. In DNA form, the CDR3 reads TGTGCCAGCAGCTTAAACCAGAAAAGTGAAAAACTGTTTTTT. It specifies CASSLNQKSEKLFF.

As regards this clone: The same CDR3 is also encoded by other DNA sequences in this sample. V is TRBV20-1 and J is TRBJ2-7, with D possibly being TRBD2 (5 bases). The germline V gene encodes CDR1 DFQATT and CDR2 SNEGSKA (reference sequence). The CDR3 contains 11 residues. V dropped 0 bases and J dropped 7 bases, with 7 bases sitting between them. The CDR3 nucleotides read TGCAGTGCTAGAGATCGGGGAGAGCAGTACTTC. Encoded protein: CSARDRGEQYF.

The rearrangement links TRBV27 to TRBJ2-1; possibly TRBD1 for D (6 bases). V lost 5 bases and J 9 bases, leaving 23 bases between the germline ends. Germline CDR1 is MNHEY and CDR2 is SMNVEV (reference sequence). The CDR3 has 16 residues. CDR3 nucleotides: TGTGCCAGCAGTGAGACCGGGACCAAACAGGGTAGTGAGCAGTTCTTC. Translation: CASSETGTKQGSEQFF.

V gene TRBV4-1 combines with J gene TRBJ2-1; D possibly corresponds to TRBD1 (6 bases). The CDR3 covers 14 residues. CDR1 and CDR2 (germline): MGHRA, YSYEKL. Trimming stripped 4 bases from V and 8 bases from J, with 15 bases between. CDR3 coding DNA: TGCGCCAGCAGCCGGGCTGGGGGCCGGGATGAGCAGTTCTTC. Its translation is CASSRAGGRDEQFF.

The V call is TRBV6-1, the J call TRBJ1-2; 7 positions match TRBD1. V lost 10 bases and J lost 3; bases outside the gene matches: 8. The length of the CDR3 is 13 residues. Germline V gene data show CDR1 as MNHNS and CDR2 as SASEGT. The CDR3: CATSSTGDYGYTF. CDR3 bases: TGTGCCACCTCTTCTACAGGGGACTATGGCTACACCTTC.

This chain joins TRBV6-5 and TRBJ1-6; D call uncertain. V was pared by 6 bases and J by 10 bases, with 16 bases between. The germline V gene encodes CDR1 MNHEY and CDR2 SVGAGI. The CDR3 is 14 residues long. The CDR3 bases are TGTGCCAGCAGCGACCCTCTGGGGATATCACCCCTCCACTTT. Amino acid sequence: CASSDPLGISPLHF.

This chain links TRBV4-3 with TRBJ2-7, with D perhaps TRBD2 (6 bases). The CDR3 is 15 amino acids. CDR1 and CDR2 from the germline V gene are LGHNA and YSLEER. Trimming took 0 bases from V and 2 from J, leaving 11 bases between them. The CDR3 DNA follows: TGCGCCAGCAGCCAAGATCGGGACTTCCCCTACGAGCAGTACTTC. It translates to CASSQDRDFPYEQYF.

The chain has TRBV6-6 and TRBJ2-7, with a tentative D call TRBD2 (6 bases). The CDR3 is 13 amino acids. Germline CDR1 is MNHNY and CDR2 is SVGAGI (reference sequence). V was clipped by 6 bases and J by 0 bases, with 9 bases between them. CDR3 amino acids: CASRPGASYEQYF. The CDR3, as DNA: TGTGCCAGCAGGCCGGGAGCCTCCTACGAGCAGTACTTC.

The CDR3 reads CAARAGFDQPQHF. The CDR3 coding sequence is TGTGCCGCCCGGGCAGGATTCGATCAGCCCCAGCATTTT. The chain uses TRBV10-3 and TRBJ1-5; D is undetermined. V shed 11 bases and J shed 5 bases, with 16 bases lying between them. In germline, CDR1 is ENHRY, CDR2 SYGVKD. The CDR3 has 13 amino acids.

The genes are TRBV6-7 and TRBJ1-3; D not resolved. TRBV6-7 is given ORF status, its function remaining uncertain. The CDR3 runs to 16 residues. With 5 bases removed from V and 4 bases from J, the gap between germline ends came to 18 bases. The CDR3 spells CASSAVFKQKGNTIYF. The CDR3 DNA sequence: TGTGCCAGCAGTGCCGTATTTAAGCAGAAAGGAAACACCATATATTTT.

This chain uses TRBV30 with TRBJ1-1; no clear D gene. V was cut by 5 bases and J by 0 bases, with 10 bases left in between. CDR1 and CDR2 (germline): GTSNPN, SVGIG (reference sequence). The CDR3 is 13 amino acids. The CDR3 loop reads CAWDQRLNTEAFF. The CDR3, as DNA: TGTGCCTGGGATCAAAGGTTGAACACTGAAGCTTTCTTT.

This sequence joins TRBV10-3 and TRBJ2-5, with TRBD1 matching 9 bases. With 2 bases clipped from V and 5 bases from J, the junction kept 0 bases outside the gene matches. Germline assignment: CDR1 ENHRY and CDR2 SYGVKD. The CDR3 loop spans 13 amino acids. The CDR3, as DNA: TGTGCCATCAGTGAGGGACAGGGGGAGACCCAGTACTTC. Protein: CAISEGQGETQYF.

The table lists this clone with a count of one. The chain joins TRBV29-1 to TRBJ2-3; 8 positions match TRBD1. Germline V gene sequence: CDR1 SQVTM, CDR2 ANQGSEA. The CDR3 runs 12 residues. V shed 8 bases and J 3 bases; nucleotides not matched to a gene: 4. Written as DNA, the CDR3 is TGCAGCTTAGGACAGGGAACAGATACGCAGTATTTT. Encoded protein: CSLGQGTDTQYF.

The V call is TRBV5-5, the J call TRBJ2-6, with D hard to call. The CDR3 extends over 16 amino acids. V lost 7 bases and J lost 5, with 19 bases in between. The germline gives CDR1 SGHKS, CDR2 YYEKEE (reference sequence). The CDR3 reads CASCIFAQSRANVLTF. For the CDR3, the DNA is TGTGCCAGCTGTATTTTCGCACAAAGTCGGGCCAACGTCCTGACTTTC. Full variable domain (remainder filled in from reference TRBV5-5 and TRBJ2-6): DAGVTQSPTHLIKTRGQQVTLRCSPISGHKSVSWYQQVLGQGPQFIFQYYEKEERGRGNFPDRFSARQFPNYSSELNVNALLLGDSALYLCASCIFAQSRANVLTFGAGSRLTVL.

The V gene is TRBV27, the J gene TRBJ2-1; D uncertain. In germline, CDR1 is MNHEY, CDR2 SMNVEV (reference sequence). V shed 6 bases and J shed 7 bases, with 13 bases lying between them. CDR3 length equals 13 residues. DNA for the CDR3: TGTGCCAGCAGAGAAAGGTCAAAAAATGAGCAGTTCTTC. Translation: CASRERSKNEQFF.

This clone was observed once. This chain connects TRBV7-9 to TRBJ1-5; D is ambiguous. This CDR3 has 18 amino acids. V shed 1 base and J shed 3 bases, with 19 bases lying between them. Germline-derived CDR1 and CDR2 are SEHNR and FQNEAQ (reference sequence). The DNA of the CDR3 is TGTGCCAGCAGCTTAGGCTGGTCGGAGGGTCTCTTCAATCAGCCCCAGCATTTT. Protein product: CASSLGWSEGLFNQPQHF.